This is a list of T cell receptor beta chains from one sample in a study of technical replicates of blood from a few donors. Some clones are missing from TCRdb's copy, which holds only in-frame ones; the method was immunoSEQ multiplex PCR. Of about 14,000 clones listed, roughly four fifths were seen once; the top ten hold roughly an eighth. The sequenced sample consisted of PBMCs. The receptor set was obtained from a human donor in good health. The CDR3 runs from the conserved cysteine through the conserved F or W. Fields, in order: J gene, clone size, V gene, D gene, CDR3 protein, CDR3 DNA. The D gene is left open where the match is weak. For some rows the clone size is stated as once, few or many, or as a class when expanded; others skip it.

>TRBJ2-1|-|TRBV11-2|TRBD2
CASSLDSYGTKQFF
TGTGCCAGCAGCTTAGACTCCTACGGGACTAAGCAGTTCTTC
>TRBJ1-5|-|TRBV28|-
CASSFGLGNSNQPQHF
TGTGCCAGCAGTTTCGGACTTGGAAATAGCAATCAGCCCCAGCATTTT
>TRBJ2-7|-|TRBV11-2|TRBD2
CASSFSTSGISYEQYF
TGTGCCAGCAGCTTTTCAACTAGCGGAATCTCCTACGAGCAGTACTTC
>TRBJ1-2|-|TRBV30|-
CAWKVGGYNYGYTF
TGTGCCTGGAAGGTGGGGGGATATAACTATGGCTACACCTTC
>TRBJ1-1|few|TRBV11-2|TRBD1
CASSQGTGHTEAFF
TGTGCCAGCAGCCAGGGGACAGGGCACACTGAAGCTTTCTTT
>TRBJ2-1|few|TRBV7-9|TRBD2
CASTESGRGYNEQFF
TGTGCCAGCACCGAGAGTGGGCGGGGGTACAATGAGCAGTTCTTC
>TRBJ1-2|few|TRBV28|-
CASSANPQSHTF
TGTGCCAGCAGTGCCAACCCACAGTCTCACACCTTC
>TRBJ2-1|-|TRBV6-5|-
CASSYSRGNEQFF
TGTGCCAGCAGTTACTCAAGGGGCAATGAGCAGTTCTTC
>TRBJ2-1|-|TRBV11-2|TRBD2
CASSVTSGGGNEQFF
TGTGCCAGCAGCGTAACTAGCGGAGGGGGGAATGAGCAGTTCTTC
>TRBJ2-5|-|TRBV7-7|TRBD2
CASSPSIGAAGDTQYF
TGTGCCAGCAGCCCCTCCATAGGGGCAGCGGGGGATACCCAGTACTTC